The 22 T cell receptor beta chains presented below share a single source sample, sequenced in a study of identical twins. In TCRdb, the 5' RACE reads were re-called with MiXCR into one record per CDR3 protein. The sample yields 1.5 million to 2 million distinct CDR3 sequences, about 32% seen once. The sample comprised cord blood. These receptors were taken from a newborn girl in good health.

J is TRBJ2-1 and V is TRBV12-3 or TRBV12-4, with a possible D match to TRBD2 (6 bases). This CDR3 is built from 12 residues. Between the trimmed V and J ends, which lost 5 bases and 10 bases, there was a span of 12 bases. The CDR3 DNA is TGTGCCAGCAGTGGCGGGATCTACGAGCAGTTCTTC. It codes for CASSGGIYEQFF.

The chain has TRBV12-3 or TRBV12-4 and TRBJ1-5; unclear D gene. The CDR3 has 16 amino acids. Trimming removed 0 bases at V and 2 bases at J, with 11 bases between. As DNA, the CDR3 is TGTGCCAGCAGTTTAGCGTCTCGGACCGGCAATCAGCCCCAGCATTTT. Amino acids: CASSLASRTGNQPQHF.

CDR3 sequence: CSARGEGVTYEQYF. CDR3 in DNA: TGCAGTGCTAGAGGGGAGGGGGTGACCTACGAGCAGTACTTC. V is TRBV20-1 and J is TRBJ2-7; perhaps TRBD2 as D (7 bases). This CDR3 is 14 amino acids long. The V and J ends lost 1 base and 2 bases respectively, with 12 bases between them. Germline lookup yields CDR1 DFQATT and CDR2 SNEGSKA (reference sequence).

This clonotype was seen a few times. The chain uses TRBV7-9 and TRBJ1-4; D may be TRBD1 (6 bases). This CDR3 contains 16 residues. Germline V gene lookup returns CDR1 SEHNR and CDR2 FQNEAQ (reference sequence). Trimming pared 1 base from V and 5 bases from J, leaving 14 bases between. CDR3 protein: CASSLGFGGQNEKLFF. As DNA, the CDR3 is TGTGCCAGCAGCTTAGGATTCGGGGGACAAAATGAAAAACTGTTTTTT.

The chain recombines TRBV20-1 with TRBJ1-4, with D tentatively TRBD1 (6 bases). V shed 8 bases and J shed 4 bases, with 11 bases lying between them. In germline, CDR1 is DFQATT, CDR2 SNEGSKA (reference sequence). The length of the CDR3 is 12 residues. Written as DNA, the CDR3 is TGCAGTTCGGGACAAAATAATGAAAAACTGTTTTTT. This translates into CSSGQNNEKLFF.

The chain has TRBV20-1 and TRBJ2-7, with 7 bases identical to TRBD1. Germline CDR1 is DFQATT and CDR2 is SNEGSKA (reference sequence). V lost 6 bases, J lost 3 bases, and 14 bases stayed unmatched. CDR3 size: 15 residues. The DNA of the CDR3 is TGCAGTGCCAATAGGCTCAGACAGGGAAGCTACGAGCAGTACTTC. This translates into CSANRLRQGSYEQYF.

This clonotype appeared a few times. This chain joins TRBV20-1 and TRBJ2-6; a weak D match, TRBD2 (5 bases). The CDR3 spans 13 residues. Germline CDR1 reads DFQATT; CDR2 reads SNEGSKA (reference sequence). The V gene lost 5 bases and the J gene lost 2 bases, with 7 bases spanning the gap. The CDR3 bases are TGCAGTGCTTCGCGGGCTGGGGCCAACGTCCTGACTTTC. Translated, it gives CSASRAGANVLTF.

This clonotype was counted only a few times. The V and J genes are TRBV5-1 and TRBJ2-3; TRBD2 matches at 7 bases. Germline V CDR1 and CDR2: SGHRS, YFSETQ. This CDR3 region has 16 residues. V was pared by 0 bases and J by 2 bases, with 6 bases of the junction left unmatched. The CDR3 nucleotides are TGCGCCAGCAGCTTGGTGGAGACTAGCTTCACAGATACGCAGTATTTT. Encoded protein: CASSLVETSFTDTQYF.

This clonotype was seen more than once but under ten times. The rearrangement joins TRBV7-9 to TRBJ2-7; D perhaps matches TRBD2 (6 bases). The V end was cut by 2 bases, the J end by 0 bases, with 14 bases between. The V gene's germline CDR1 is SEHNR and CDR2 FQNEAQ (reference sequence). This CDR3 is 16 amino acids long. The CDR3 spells CASSLLSSEGSYEQYF. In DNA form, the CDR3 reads TGTGCCAGCAGCTTACTCTCTAGCGAGGGCTCCTACGAGCAGTACTTC.

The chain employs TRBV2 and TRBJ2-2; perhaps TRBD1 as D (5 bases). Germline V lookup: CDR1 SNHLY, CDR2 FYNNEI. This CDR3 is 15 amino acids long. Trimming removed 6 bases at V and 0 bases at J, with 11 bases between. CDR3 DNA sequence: TGTGCCAGCAGCCCAAGGACAACGAACACCGGGGAGCTGTTTTTT. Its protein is CASSPRTTNTGELFF.

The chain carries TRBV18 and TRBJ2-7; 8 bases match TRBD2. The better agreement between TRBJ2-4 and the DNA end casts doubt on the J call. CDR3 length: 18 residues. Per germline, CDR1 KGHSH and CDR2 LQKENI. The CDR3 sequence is CASSPLGSGISYKNIQYF. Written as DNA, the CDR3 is TGTGCCAGCTCACCACTTGGTAGCGGGATTTCCTACAAAAACATTCAGTACTTC.

The CDR3 is CASSQFDTEAFF. CDR3 coding DNA: TGTGCCAGCAGCCAGTTTGACACTGAAGCTTTCTTT. V and J are TRBV3-1 and TRBJ1-1; D gene unclear. The V gene lost 3 bases and the J gene lost 3 bases, with 5 bases spanning the gap. This CDR3 is built from 12 residues. Germline-derived CDR1 and CDR2 are LGHDT and YNNKEL (reference sequence).

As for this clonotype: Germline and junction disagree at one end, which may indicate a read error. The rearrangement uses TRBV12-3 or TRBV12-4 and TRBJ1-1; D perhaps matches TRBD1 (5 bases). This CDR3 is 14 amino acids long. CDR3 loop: CASSFLGRPTEAFF. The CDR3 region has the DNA TGCGCCAGCAGTTTCTTGGGACGGCCCACCGAAGCTTTCTTT.

The CDR3 region has the DNA TGTGCCAGCTCACCGGCCCGGGGGCCAATTTCACCCCTCCACTTT. Amino acids: CASSPARGPISPLHF. The V and J genes are TRBV18 and TRBJ1-6, with D perhaps TRBD1 (6 bases). The CDR3 loop spans 15 amino acids. Trimming shortened V by 3 bases and J by 9 bases, and 15 bases separated the two germline ends. The germline V gene has CDR1 KGHSH and CDR2 LQKENI.

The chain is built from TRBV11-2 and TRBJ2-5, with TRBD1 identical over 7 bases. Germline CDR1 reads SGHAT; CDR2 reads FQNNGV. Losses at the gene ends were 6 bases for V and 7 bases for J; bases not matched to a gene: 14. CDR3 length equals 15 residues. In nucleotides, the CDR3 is TGTGCCAGCAGAGTAACAGGGGCCCTTAGGGGGACCCAGTACTTC. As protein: CASRVTGALRGTQYF.

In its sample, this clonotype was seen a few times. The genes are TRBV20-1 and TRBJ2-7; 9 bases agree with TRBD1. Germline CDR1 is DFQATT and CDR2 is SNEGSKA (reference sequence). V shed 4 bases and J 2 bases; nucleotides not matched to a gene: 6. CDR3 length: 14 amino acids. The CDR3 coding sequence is TGCAGTGCTATTAACAGGGGGCAACCCTACGAGCAGTACTTC. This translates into CSAINRGQPYEQYF.

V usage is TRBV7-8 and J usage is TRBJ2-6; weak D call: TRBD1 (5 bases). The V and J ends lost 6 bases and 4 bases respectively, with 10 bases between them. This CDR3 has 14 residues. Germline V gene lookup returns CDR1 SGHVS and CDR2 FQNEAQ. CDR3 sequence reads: CASRARAGANVLTF. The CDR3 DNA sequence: TGTGCCAGCAGAGCCAGGGCCGGGGCCAACGTCCTGACTTTC.

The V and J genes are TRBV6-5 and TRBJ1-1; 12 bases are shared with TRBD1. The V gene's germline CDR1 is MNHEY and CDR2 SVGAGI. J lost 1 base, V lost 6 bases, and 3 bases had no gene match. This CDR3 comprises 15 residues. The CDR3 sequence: CASRRDRGPNTEAFF. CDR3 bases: TGTGCCAGCAGAAGGGACAGGGGGCCGAACACTGAAGCTTTCTTT.

CDR3 loop: CASTERTGGSWDEQFF. The CDR3 DNA follows: TGTGCCAGCACAGAACGGACCGGGGGGAGCTGGGATGAGCAGTTCTTC. The chain carries TRBV27 and TRBJ2-1; 7 positions match TRBD2. Trimming removed 7 bases from V and 8 bases from J; junction bases left unmatched: 17. CDR3 length: 16 residues. Germline lookup yields CDR1 MNHEY and CDR2 SMNVEV (reference sequence).

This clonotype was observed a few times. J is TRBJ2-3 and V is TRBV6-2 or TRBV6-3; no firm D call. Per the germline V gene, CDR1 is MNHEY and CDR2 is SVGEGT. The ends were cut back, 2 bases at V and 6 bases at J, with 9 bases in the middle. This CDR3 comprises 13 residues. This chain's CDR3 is CASSYPLPDTQYF. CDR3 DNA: TGTGCCAGCAGTTACCCCTTACCGGATACGCAGTATTTT.

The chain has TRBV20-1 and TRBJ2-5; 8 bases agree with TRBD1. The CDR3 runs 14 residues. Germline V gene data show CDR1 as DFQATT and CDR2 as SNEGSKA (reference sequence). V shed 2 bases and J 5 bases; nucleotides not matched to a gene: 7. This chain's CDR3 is CSARKAGGVETQYF. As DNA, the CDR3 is TGCAGTGCTAGAAAGGCAGGGGGCGTGGAGACCCAGTACTTC.

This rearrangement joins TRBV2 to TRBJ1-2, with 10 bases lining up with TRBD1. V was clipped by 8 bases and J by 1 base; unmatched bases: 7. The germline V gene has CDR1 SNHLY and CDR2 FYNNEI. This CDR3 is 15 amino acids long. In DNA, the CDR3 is TGTGCCAGCGCCAGACAGGGGGCGGGTAACTATGGCTACACCTTC. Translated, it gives CASARQGAGNYGYTF.